This entry concerns a single T cell receptor (beta chain). Random hexamers were used to reverse transcribe the RNA input (about 0.5 to 1 ug). MiXCR, run by TCRdb on the immunoSEQ multiplex PCR reads, gives a single entry per CDR3 protein. This sample carries around 140,000 distinct CDR3 sequences, roughly 94% of them seen once, and the ten largest clones take approximately 0.09%. Germline loops: CDR1 MDHEN, CDR2 SYDVKM. This CDR3 is 15 amino acids long. V gave up 6 bases and J gave up 2 bases; unmatched junction bases: 7. The data are from a study of CD8 T cells in Susac syndrome. Sequenced input: CD4+ T cells from PBMCs. The receptor comes from a human donor in good health. The chain carries TRBV28 and TRBJ1-5, with 7 bases that match TRBD1. CDR3 residues: CASRSGTVRNQPQHF. CDR3 nucleotides: TGTGCCAGCAGATCTGGGACAGTCCGCAATCAGCCCCAGCATTTT.